This is a list of T cell receptor beta chains from one sample in a study of T cell changes during pregnancy in multiple sclerosis. The method was immunoSEQ multiplex PCR; TCRdb's version includes in-frame clones alone and lacks a portion of them. The table records approximately 53,000 clones, about 93% of them present only once. The sample was CD4+ T cells from peripheral blood mononuclear cells, taken after pregnancy. Receptors originate from a female donor in good health, enrolled as a control in a pregnancy study. The CDR3 runs from the conserved cysteine through the conserved F or W. The order of the fields is V gene, J gene, D gene, clone size, CDR3 DNA, CDR3 protein. A D gene is named only where the DNA matches it firmly. Expanded clones get a size class; other rows say once, few or many, or leave the size out.

>TRBV7-9|TRBJ1-5|-|-
TGTGCCAGCAGCTTAGGGGAGAGGCAGCCCCAGCATTTT
CASSLGERQPQHF
>TRBV7-9|TRBJ2-6|-|-
TGTGCCAGCACCAATGGGGGCACGAGCTCTGGGGCCAACGTCCTGACTTTC
CASTNGGTSSGANVLTF
>TRBV18|TRBJ1-1|TRBD1|-
TGTGCCAGCTCACCGGACAGGGGGCGGGTTAACACTGAAGCTTTCTTT
CASSPDRGRVNTEAFF
>TRBV6-1|TRBJ2-3|TRBD1|-
TGTGCCAGCAGTGGGCTCAGGGGGCTATTGTATTTT
CASSGLRGLLYF
>TRBV30|TRBJ1-5|TRBD1|-
TGTGCCTGGGACCACAGGGGGAATCAGCCCCAGCATTTT
CAWDHRGNQPQHF
>TRBV2|TRBJ1-1|TRBD1|-
TGTGCCAGCATACATCGGACAGGGGGCACTGAAGCTTTCTTT
CASIHRTGGTEAFF
>TRBV4-2|TRBJ2-2|-|few
TGTGCCAGCAGCCAAGAAGGAACCGGCAGGGGCGGGGAGCTGTTTTTT
CASSQEGTGRGGELFF
>TRBV30|TRBJ2-1|TRBD2|-
TGTGCCTGGAGTGTACCCAGACTAGCAGCTCTCAATGAGCAGTTCTTC
CAWSVPRLAALNEQFF
>TRBV21-1|TRBJ1-1|-|-
TGTGCCAGCAGCAAAGTTCAGGCGGGGGTAGGTGAAGCTTTCTTT
CASSKVQAGVGEAFF
>TRBV6-1|TRBJ2-3|-|-
TGTGCCAGCAGTGAACAGGGGACGGCTGCCGCAGATACGCAGTATTTT
CASSEQGTAAADTQYF
>TRBV18|TRBJ2-1|-|-
TGTGCCAGCTCGGCCGGGTATATTCAGTTCTTC
CASSAGYIQFF
>TRBV10-3|TRBJ2-7|TRBD1|once
TGTGCCATCAGTCTCGGGACAGGGCCTTTGTACTTC
CAISLGTGPLYF
>TRBV27|TRBJ1-1|-|-
TGTGCCAGAAAGTCTCGAGAGGTTTTTCGTCAGCGAGCTTTCTTT
CARKSREVFRQRAFF
>TRBV7-2|TRBJ2-6|-|once
TGTGCCAGCAGCTCCCTAGGAGGAGGGCCTGGGGCCAACGTCCTGACTTTC
CASSSLGGGPGANVLTF
>TRBV5-4|TRBJ2-2|-|-
TGTGCCAGCAGCTTGGGGAGGGGCATCACCGGGGAGCTGTTTTTT
CASSLGRGITGELFF
>TRBV11-2|TRBJ1-4|-|-
TGTGCCAGCAGCTTAAGGGCAGGGCAGGAAAAACTGTTTTTT
CASSLRAGQEKLFF
>TRBV30|TRBJ1-2|-|-
TGTGCCTGGAGTGTAAGCCAGGCGGGCTACACCTTC
CAWSVSQAGYTF
>TRBV6-5|TRBJ2-7|TRBD2|-
TGTGCCAGCAGCCCCGGGCTAGCGGTTACCTACGAGCAGTACTTC
CASSPGLAVTYEQYF
>TRBV2|TRBJ2-7|-|-
TGTGCCAGCCGCTCATCCGGTAGTTTCGAGCAGTACTTC
CASRSSGSFEQYF
>TRBV6-1|TRBJ2-7|-|-
TGTGCCAGCAGTGATGAGGGCGGTGGGCAGTACTTC
CASSDEGGGQYF
>TRBV10-3|TRBJ1-4|-|-
TGTGCCACCACGACTGCAACTAATGAAAAACTGTTTTTT
CATTTATNEKLFF
>TRBV5-4|TRBJ1-4|-|once
TGTGCCAGCCACGTCGGGGGAACAACTAATGAAAAACTGTTTTTT
CASHVGGTTNEKLFF
>TRBV9|TRBJ1-3|-|-
TGTGCCAGCAGCGTAGGGTCAGGGCAGGGAAACACCATATATTTT
CASSVGSGQGNTIYF
>TRBV29-1|TRBJ1-1|-|-
TGCAGCGTTGAGCAGGGCCTGAACACTGAAGCTTTCTTT
CSVEQGLNTEAFF
>TRBV11-2|TRBJ2-3|-|-
TGTGCCAGCAGGACAGGAAACACAGATACGCAGTATTTT
CASRTGNTDTQYF
>TRBV10-1|TRBJ2-1|TRBD2|once
TGCGCCACCGCCTCGGCTAGCGGGGCCTCGAAGTTCTTC
CATASASGASKFF
>TRBV6-5|TRBJ1-2|-|-
TGTGCCAGTAGGGGGTCTATTGGAGGCTACACCTTC
CASRGSIGGYTF
>TRBV19|TRBJ2-5|TRBD1|few
TGTGCCAGTAGAGGGGGCAATGGGGAGACCCAGTACTTC
CASRGGNGETQYF
>TRBV19|TRBJ2-7|TRBD2|-
TGTGCCAGTAGTTCCGGACTAGCGGGAGTCCAATCGTTGTACTTC
CASSSGLAGVQSLYF
>TRBV15|TRBJ1-1|-|few
TGTGCCACCGGGGTGAGGGACACAAGGGGCACTGAAGCTTTCTTT
CATGVRDTRGTEAFF
>TRBV9|TRBJ2-4|-|-
TGTGCCAGCAGCGTAGAAGGGAGGAGAGGAAACATTCAGTACTTC
CASSVEGRRGNIQYF
>TRBV19|TRBJ2-7|-|-
TGTGCCAGTAGCTTACAAGGGGGATTATACGAGCAGTACTTC
CASSLQGGLYEQYF
>TRBV2|TRBJ2-7|-|-
TGTGCCAGCAGGACGGATTGGCAGGGGAGCGAGCAGTACTTC
CASRTDWQGSEQYF
>TRBV16|TRBJ2-1|TRBD1|-
TGTGCCAGCAGACAAGACAGGGGAGCCTACAATGAGCAGTTCTTC
CASRQDRGAYNEQFF
>TRBV10-3|TRBJ2-3|TRBD1|-
TGTGCCACGAAGGGACAGGGAAGCACAGATACGCAGTATTTT
CATKGQGSTDTQYF
>TRBV6-5|TRBJ1-1|TRBD1|-
TGTGCCAGCAGGCCGACAGGGGGGAACACTGAAGCTTTCTTT
CASRPTGGNTEAFF
>TRBV10-3|TRBJ1-5|-|-
TGTGCCACCGATCAGGGACTCAATCAGCCCCAGCATTTT
CATDQGLNQPQHF
>TRBV29-1|TRBJ1-1|-|-
TGCAGCGTCCAACAGAAACCTCCCGGGAATTACCACACTGAAGCTTTCTTT
CSVQQKPPGNYHTEAFF
>TRBV11-3|TRBJ2-7|-|-
TGTGCCAGCAGCCACGGGTCCATCTACGAGCAGTACTTC
CASSHGSIYEQYF
>TRBV7-2|TRBJ1-2|TRBD1|-
TGTGCCAGCAGCTTAGCGAGGGACAGGGCAGCCGGCTACACCTTC
CASSLARDRAAGYTF
>TRBV18|TRBJ2-3|TRBD2|-
TGTGCCAGCTCACCACCGTTCGGGGGGGGGCAATATACGCAGTATTTT
CASSPPFGGGQYTQYF
>TRBV7-9|TRBJ1-6|TRBD1|-
TGTGCCAGCAGCCACGGGACAGATAATTCACCCCTCCACTTT
CASSHGTDNSPLHF
>TRBV6-6|TRBJ2-1|TRBD2|-
TGTGCCAGCACCTTAGGAGCGGGAGGTGAGCAGTTCTTC
CASTLGAGGEQFF
>TRBV2|TRBJ1-1|TRBD1|-
TGTGCCGCCACAGGGGGCGGAACTCGAGTTTTCTTT
CAATGGGTRVFF
>TRBV19|TRBJ1-3|-|-
TGTGCCAGTAGTACCGACTCCATCCCGGGAAACACCATATATTTT
CASSTDSIPGNTIYF
>TRBV10-1|TRBJ1-1|-|few
TGCGCCAGCAGTGAGGAGGGGAACACTGAAGCTTTCTTT
CASSEEGNTEAFF